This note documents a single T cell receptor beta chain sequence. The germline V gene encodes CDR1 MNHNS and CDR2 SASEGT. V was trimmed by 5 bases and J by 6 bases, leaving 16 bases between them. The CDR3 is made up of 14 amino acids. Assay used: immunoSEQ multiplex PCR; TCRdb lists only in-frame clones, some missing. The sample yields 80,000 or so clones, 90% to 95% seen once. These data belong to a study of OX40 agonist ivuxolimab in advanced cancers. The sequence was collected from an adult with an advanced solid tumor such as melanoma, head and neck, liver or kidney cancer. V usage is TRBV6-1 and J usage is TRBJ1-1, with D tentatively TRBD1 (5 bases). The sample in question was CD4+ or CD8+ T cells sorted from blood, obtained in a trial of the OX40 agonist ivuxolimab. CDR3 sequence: CASSRIQGGAEAFF. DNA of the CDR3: TGTGCCAGCAGTAGAATTCAGGGCGGCGCTGAAGCTTTCTTT.